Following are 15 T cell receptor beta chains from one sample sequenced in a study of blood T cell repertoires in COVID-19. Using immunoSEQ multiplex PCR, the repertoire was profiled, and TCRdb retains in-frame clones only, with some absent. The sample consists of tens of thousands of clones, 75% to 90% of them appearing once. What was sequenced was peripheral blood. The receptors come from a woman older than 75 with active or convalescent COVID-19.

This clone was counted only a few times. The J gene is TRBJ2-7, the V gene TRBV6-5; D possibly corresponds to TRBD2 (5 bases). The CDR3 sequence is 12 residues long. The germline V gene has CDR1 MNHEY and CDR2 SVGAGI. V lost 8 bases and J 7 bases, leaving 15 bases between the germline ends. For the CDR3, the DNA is TGTGCCAGCGAGGACCGGACGGGGGAGCAGTACTTC. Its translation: CASEDRTGEQYF.

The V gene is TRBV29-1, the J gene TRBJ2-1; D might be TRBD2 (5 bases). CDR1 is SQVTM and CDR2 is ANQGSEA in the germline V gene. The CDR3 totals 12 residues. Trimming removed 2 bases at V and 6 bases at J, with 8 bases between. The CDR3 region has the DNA TGCAGCGTTGAATGGAGGATCAATGAGCAGTTCTTC. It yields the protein CSVEWRINEQFF.

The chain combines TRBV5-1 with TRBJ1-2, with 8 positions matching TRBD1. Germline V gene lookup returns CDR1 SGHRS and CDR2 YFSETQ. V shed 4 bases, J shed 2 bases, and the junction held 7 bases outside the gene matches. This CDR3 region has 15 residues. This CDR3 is CASSPEGTGNYGYTF. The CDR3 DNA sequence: TGCGCCAGCAGCCCGGAGGGGACAGGAAACTATGGCTACACCTTC.

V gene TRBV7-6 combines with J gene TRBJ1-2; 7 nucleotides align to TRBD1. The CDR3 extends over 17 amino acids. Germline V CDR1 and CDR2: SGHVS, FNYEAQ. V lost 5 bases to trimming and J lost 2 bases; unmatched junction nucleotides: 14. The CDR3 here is CASSTLPRDSLNYGYTF. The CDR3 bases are TGTGCCAGCAGCACACTCCCTCGGGACAGCTTAAACTATGGCTACACCTTC. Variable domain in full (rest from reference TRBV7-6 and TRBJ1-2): GAGVSQSPRYKVTKRGQDVALRCDPISGHVSLYWYRQALGQGPEFLTYFNYEAQQDKSGLPNDRFSAERPEGSISTLTIQRTEQRDSAMYRCASSTLPRDSLNYGYTFGSGTRLTVV.

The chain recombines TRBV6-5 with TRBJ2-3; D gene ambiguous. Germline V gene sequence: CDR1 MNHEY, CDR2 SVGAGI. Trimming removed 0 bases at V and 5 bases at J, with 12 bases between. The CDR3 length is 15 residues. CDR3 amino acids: CASSYSYRVVDTQYF. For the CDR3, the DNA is TGTGCCAGCAGTTACTCATACCGGGTCGTAGATACGCAGTATTTT.

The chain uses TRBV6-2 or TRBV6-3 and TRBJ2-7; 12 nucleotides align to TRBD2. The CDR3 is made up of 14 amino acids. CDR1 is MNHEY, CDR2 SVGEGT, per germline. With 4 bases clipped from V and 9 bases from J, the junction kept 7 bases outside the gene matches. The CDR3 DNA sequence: TGTGCCAGCAGTTTACTAGCGGGAGGAGGCTTGCAGTACTTC. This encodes CASSLLAGGGLQYF.

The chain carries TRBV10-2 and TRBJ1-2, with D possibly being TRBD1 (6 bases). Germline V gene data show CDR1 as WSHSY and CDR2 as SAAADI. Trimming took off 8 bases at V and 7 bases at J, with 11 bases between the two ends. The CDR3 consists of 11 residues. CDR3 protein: CASAGVGGYTF. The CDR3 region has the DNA TGCGCCAGCGCAGGGGTGGGTGGCTACACCTTC.

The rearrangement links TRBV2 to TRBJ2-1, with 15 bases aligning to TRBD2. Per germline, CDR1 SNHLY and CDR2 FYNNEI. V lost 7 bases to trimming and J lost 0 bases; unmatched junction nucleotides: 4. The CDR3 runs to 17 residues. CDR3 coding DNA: TGTGCCAGCAATGGACTAGCGGGAGGGACCTCCTACAATGAGCAGTTCTTC. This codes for CASNGLAGGTSYNEQFF.

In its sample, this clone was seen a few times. For the CDR3, the DNA is TGTGCCAGCAGCGGACCAACAGGGGGCGCAACTGTCGAGCAGTACTTC. Encoded protein: CASSGPTGGATVEQYF. This chain uses TRBV9 with TRBJ2-7; 9 bases agree with TRBD1. V shed 3 bases and J 6 bases; nucleotides not matched to a gene: 13. Germline V gene data show CDR1 as SGDLS and CDR2 as YYNGEE. The CDR3 extends over 16 amino acids.

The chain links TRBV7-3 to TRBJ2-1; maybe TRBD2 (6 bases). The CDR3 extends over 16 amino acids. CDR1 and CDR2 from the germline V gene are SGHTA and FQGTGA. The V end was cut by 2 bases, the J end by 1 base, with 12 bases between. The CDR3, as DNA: TGTGCCAGCAGCTTATCGGAGGGAGGATCCTACAATGAGCAGTTCTTC. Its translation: CASSLSEGGSYNEQFF.

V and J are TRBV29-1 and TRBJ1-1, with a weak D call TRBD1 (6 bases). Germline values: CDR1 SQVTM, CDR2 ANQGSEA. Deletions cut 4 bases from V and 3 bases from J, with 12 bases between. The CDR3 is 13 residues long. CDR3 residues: CSVALQGDTEAFF. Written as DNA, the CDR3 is TGCAGCGTTGCTCTACAGGGAGACACTGAAGCTTTCTTT.

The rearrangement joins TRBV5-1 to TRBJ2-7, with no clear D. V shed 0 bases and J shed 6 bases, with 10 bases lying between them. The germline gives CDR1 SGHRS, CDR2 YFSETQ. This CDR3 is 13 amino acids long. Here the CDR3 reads CASSLDPSGEQYF. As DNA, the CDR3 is TGCGCCAGCAGCTTGGACCCATCGGGCGAGCAGTACTTC.

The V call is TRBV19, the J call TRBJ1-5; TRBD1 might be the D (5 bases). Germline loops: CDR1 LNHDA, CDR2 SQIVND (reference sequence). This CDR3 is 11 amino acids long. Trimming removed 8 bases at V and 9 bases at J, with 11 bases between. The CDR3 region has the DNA TGTGCCAGTTACGGCGGGGGGCCCCAGCATTTT. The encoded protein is CASYGGGPQHF.

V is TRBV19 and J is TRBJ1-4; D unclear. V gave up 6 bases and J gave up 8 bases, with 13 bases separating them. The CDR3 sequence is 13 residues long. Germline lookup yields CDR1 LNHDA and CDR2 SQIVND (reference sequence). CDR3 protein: CASSKAAWEKLFF. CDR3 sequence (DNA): TGTGCCAGTAGCAAGGCGGCGTGGGAAAAACTGTTTTTT.

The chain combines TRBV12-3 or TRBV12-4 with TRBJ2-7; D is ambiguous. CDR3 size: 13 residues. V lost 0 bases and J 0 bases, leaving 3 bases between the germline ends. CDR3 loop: CASSLALSYEQYF. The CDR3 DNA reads TGTGCCAGCAGTTTAGCCCTCTCCTACGAGCAGTACTTC.